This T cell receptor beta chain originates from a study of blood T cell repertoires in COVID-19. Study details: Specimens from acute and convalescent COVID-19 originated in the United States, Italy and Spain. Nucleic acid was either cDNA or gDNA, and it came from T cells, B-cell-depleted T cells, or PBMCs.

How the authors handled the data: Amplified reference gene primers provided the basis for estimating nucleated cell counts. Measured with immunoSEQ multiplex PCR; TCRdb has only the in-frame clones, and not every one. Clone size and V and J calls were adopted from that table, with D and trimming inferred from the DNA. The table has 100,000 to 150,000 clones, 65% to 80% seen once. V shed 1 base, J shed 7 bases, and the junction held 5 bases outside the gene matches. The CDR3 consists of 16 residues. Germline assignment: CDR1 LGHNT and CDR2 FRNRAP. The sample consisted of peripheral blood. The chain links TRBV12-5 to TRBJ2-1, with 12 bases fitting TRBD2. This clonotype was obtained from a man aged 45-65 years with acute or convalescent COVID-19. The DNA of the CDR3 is TGTGCTAGTGGTTTGGCCCTAGCGGGGGGGGTAAATGAGCAGTTCTTC. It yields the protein CASGLALAGGVNEQFF.